The present T cell receptor (beta chain) was sequenced within a study of human T cells and chemical hapten exposure. Study results and limitations: There was a positive correlation between PT1 expanded TCR counts and patch test score.

This clonotype was seen ten or more times. Its target is not known. Time point here: patch test 2, 6 weeks after DPC sensitization. Sample treatment: therapeutic diphenylcyclopropenone sensitization with weekly scalp DPC. TCRdb called the RACE reads again in MiXCR, with one record for every CDR3 protein. This sample has under 85,000 distinct CDR3 sequences, with under 13% found just once. The junction had 11 bases not matched to a gene; V was cut back by 5 bases and J by 10 bases. The CDR3 contains 15 residues. Germline lookup yields CDR1 LNHDA and CDR2 SQIVND (reference sequence). The sample consisted of whole blood, taken in connection with sensitization to the hapten diphenylcyclopropenone (DPC). The receptor's source is a woman aged 50 to 60 with alopecia areata. Some clones in this sample may be carry-over from other donors' samples. The rearrangement joins TRBV19 to TRBJ2-1; 10 bases fit TRBD2. The CDR3 sequence is CASSSPSGSHWEQFF. The DNA of the CDR3 is TGTGCCAGTAGTTCCCCTAGCGGGAGTCATTGGGAGCAGTTCTTC.